The T cell receptor beta chain under discussion was sequenced for a study of blood T cell repertoires in COVID-19. Study at large: There were acute and convalescent COVID-19 samples, and they came from the United States, Italy and Spain.

Authors' data handling: Reference gene primer amplification gave estimated nucleated cell counts. This table comes from immunoSEQ multiplex PCR, and its TCRdb copy is limited to in-frame clones, with some not included. V and J calls plus clone size are reproduced from that table; the DNA served to infer D and trimming. The table includes about 300,000 clones, 75% to 90% detected once. This CDR3 contains 14 residues. The germline CDR1 and CDR2 sequences are LNHNV and YYDKDF (reference sequence). Trimming pared 0 bases from V and 8 bases from J, leaving 11 bases between. The TCR originated in a man between 18 and 35 years old with active or convalescent COVID-19. Input material: peripheral blood. The chain employs TRBV15 and TRBJ1-5, with D perhaps matching TRBD1 (6 bases). The CDR3 here is CATSRDQGKEPQHF. The DNA for the CDR3 is TGTGCCACCAGCAGAGATCAGGGGAAGGAGCCCCAGCATTTT.